This T cell receptor beta chain was sequenced for a study of blood T cells in healthy people across ages (dated by TCRdb to about 2015). About the study as a whole: In model experiments, template switching captured about one uniquely barcoded TCR beta cDNA molecule for every two T cells. The study measured age-related changes in TCR beta repertoire diversity using deep sequencing normalized with unique cDNA molecular identifiers. Two additional independent replicas of 1 million unique cDNA reads from the same blood draw were analyzed for two donors (one aged 18 to 29 and one aged 80 or older). To avoid experimental bias, donors of different ages were randomly spread across the sequencing lanes. Donors were grouped into four age groups: young (average approximately 15 years), middle-aged (less than 40), aged (around 60) and long-lived (82).

Systemically healthy Caucasian individuals from Russia, 35 to 50 in total and aged about 6 to 95 years, were included as donors. Around 10 milliliters of peripheral blood were collected from each donor into EDTA-treated Vacutainer tubes. Ficoll-Paque density-gradient centrifugation was used to isolate PBMCs, with at least 7 million per sample. Trizol reagent was used to extract total RNA from the PBMCs, yielding at least 5 micrograms per sample. Naive CD45RAhigh/CD27high T cell percentages were measured by flow cytometry on a PBMC aliquot from every donor. Looking up the germline V gene yields CDR1 SGHDN and CDR2 FVKESK. The CDR3 runs 17 residues from the cysteine to the phenylalanine. Only the CDR3 DNA is retained, 51 bases long and in frame from the first base. Trimming removed 4 bases from V and 2 bases from J; the gene matches leave 11 bases unexplained. Broader findings and caveats from the paper: Estimates of total diversity from one million sequenced T cells were regarded as lower bounds and underestimates. As age increased, observed TCR beta diversity per million T cells dropped in a roughly linear way, and a significant reduction was already evident by age 40. Compared with the aged group, the long-lived group had more naive CD4+ T cells, fewer expanded clones and increased TCR diversity, a pattern suggesting age selection. The CMV infection status of donors was not known, potentially confounding age-related changes in expanded clonotypes. Bulk unsorted PBMC profiling prevented conclusive comparison of naive and antigen-experienced compartments. There was a strong correlation between observed TCR beta diversity and the percentage of naive T cells measured by flow cytometry.

This clonotype was recorded a few times. There is no known antigen for this receptor. Qualities for individual bases were not recorded, and no much larger clone is one base off. Library construction relied on 5' RACE. TCRdb shows the sequencer as Illumina HiSeq 2500. The second PCR ran for roughly 7 to 12 cycles and used a J-beta primer mix along with a sample-barcoded 5' primer. A unique molecular identifier was introduced onto each TCR beta cDNA molecule by a template-switch 5' adaptor carrying 12 random nucleotides. At least 2.5 million CDR3-containing paired-end reads were obtained from each sample. First-strand cDNA was synthesized from all RNA with the Mint cDNA synthesis kit, primed by a TRBC-specific oligonucleotide. Following uracil-DNA glycosylase treatment, all cDNA underwent a first 18-cycle PCR with the universal primers M1SS and BC2_uni_R. The authors processed their data as follows. For normalization, 1 million high-quality reads, each with a distinct molecular identifier, were randomly selected from each sample. Reads sharing molecular identifiers were discarded rather than binned into consensus sequences. MiTCR, set to a Q25 quality threshold and the strictest error-elimination algorithm, was used for CDR3 identification, clonotype clustering and error correction. A nonparametric unseen species model using Euler transformation provided a lower-bound estimate of total TCR beta diversity. Using fastp at Q25 and MiXCR, TCRdb reprocessed the public reads and kept productive beta chains. Under each unique CDR3 protein, matching rows form one entry showing the most common genes and DNA. The authors' filters were not applied to this entry. The sample contains about 970,000 distinct CDR3 sequences, 45% to 60% of them found a single time. Clones ranked in the top ten supply roughly 23% of the sample.

The sample was blood. The chain is made from TRBV14 and TRBJ2-7, with 10 middle bases fitting TRBD2. This sequence was found in an older woman in good health. The base sequence is TGTGCCAGCAGCCGAAAATCCGGGACTAGCGTCCCCTACGAGCAGTACTTC. Translation gives CASSRKSGTSVPYEQYF.